This passage covers 24 T cell receptor beta chains from one sample sequenced in a study of cytomegalovirus exposure and HLA in healthy donors. PCR used 60 Vbeta primers and 13 Jbeta primers. Data came from immunoSEQ multiplex PCR; TCRdb stores just in-frame clones and leaves some out. The table records roughly 150,000 clones, around four fifths of them present only once. The sequencing sample was made of PBMCs. These receptors all stem from a boy between 2 and 15 years old in good health and CMV-seronegative.

The chain has TRBV9 and TRBJ2-7; tentative D call: TRBD1 (7 bases). The V gene lost 4 bases and the J gene lost 2 bases, with 16 bases spanning the gap. CDR3 length: 15 amino acids. Germline V gene lookup returns CDR1 SGDLS and CDR2 YYNGEE. CDR3 sequence: CASSYQTGTPYEQYF. In DNA, the CDR3 is TGTGCCAGCAGCTACCAGACAGGGACTCCCTACGAGCAGTACTTC. The entire variable domain, with the rest obtained from reference TRBV9 and TRBJ2-7, is as follows: DSGVTQTPKHLITATGQRVTLRCSPRSGDLSVYWYQQSLDQGLQFLIQYYNGEERAKGNILERFSAQQFPDLHSELNLSSLELGDSALYFCASSYQTGTPYEQYFGPGTRLTVT.

The rearrangement uses TRBV5-1 and TRBJ2-3, with D tentatively TRBD2 (5 bases). This CDR3 contains 18 residues. The V end lost 1 base, the J end lost 1 base, and 19 bases lay between the germline ends. Germline CDR1 is SGHRS and CDR2 is YFSETQ. In DNA form, the CDR3 reads TGCGCCAGCAGCTTGTTGGGCCGGGGTGGCCCCCGCACAGATACGCAGTATTTT. Its protein product is CASSLLGRGGPRTDTQYF.

This chain joins TRBV6-1 and TRBJ1-3, with 7 positions matching TRBD1. The V gene end was trimmed by 10 bases and the J gene end by 4 bases; junction bases not matched to a gene: 7. Germline V CDR1 and CDR2: MNHNS, SASEGT. The CDR3 contains 13 residues. CDR3 coding DNA: TGTGCCACAAAAAGGGGGCTCGGAAACACCATATATTTT. Amino acid sequence: CATKRGLGNTIYF.

The chain links TRBV25-1 to TRBJ2-1; 10 bases line up with TRBD2. This CDR3 region has 16 residues. J gave up 6 bases and V 3 bases, and 8 bases lay outside the gene matches. CDR1 is MGHDK and CDR2 is SYGVNS in the germline V gene. The DNA of the CDR3 is TGTGCCAGCAGTGAGGAAGCGGGAGGGCCGTTCAATGAGCAGTTCTTC. Translation gives CASSEEAGGPFNEQFF.

The chain employs TRBV6-5 and TRBJ2-3; 10 bases fit TRBD1. The J segment lost 5 bases and the V segment lost 0 bases, leaving 2 bases of the junction unmatched. Per the germline V gene, CDR1 is MNHEY and CDR2 is SVGAGI. This CDR3 has 15 amino acids. Here the CDR3 reads CASSYSGTGVDTQYF. The CDR3 bases are TGTGCCAGCAGTTACTCGGGGACAGGGGTAGATACGCAGTATTTT.

This rearrangement joins TRBV11-3 to TRBJ1-6; TRBD1 matches at 7 bases. Germline-derived CDR1 and CDR2 are SGHNT and YENEEA. V dropped 9 bases and J dropped 10; count of bases not matched to a gene: 9. The CDR3 is made up of 13 amino acids. The CDR3: CASSGQDRSPLHF. The CDR3 nucleotides are TGTGCCAGTTCTGGACAGGATAGATCACCCCTCCACTTT.

The chain is built from TRBV9 and TRBJ2-7; D might be TRBD1 (5 bases). V lost 4 bases to trimming and J lost 2 bases, with 16 bases between them. Per the germline V gene, CDR1 is SGDLS and CDR2 is YYNGEE. This CDR3 is 15 amino acids long. CDR3 amino acids: CASSPRPGMTYEQYF. The CDR3 nucleotides read TGTGCCAGCAGCCCCCGGCCAGGGATGACCTACGAGCAGTACTTC.

DNA for the CDR3: TGTGCCAGCAGTCGTCTCGGCGGGAGGCCCTACAATGAGCAGTTCTTC. It yields the protein CASSRLGGRPYNEQFF. This chain links TRBV7-2 with TRBJ2-1; 8 positions agree with TRBD2. The CDR3 runs 16 residues. Looked up from germline, CDR1 is SGHTA and CDR2 is FQGNSA. The V and J ends lost 6 bases and 2 bases, in that order; junction bases with no gene match: 9.

The chain has TRBV7-4 and TRBJ1-2, with TRBD1 as a possible D gene (6 bases). Trimming removed 6 bases from V and 4 bases from J, with 15 bases in between. The CDR3 spans 14 residues. Germline loops: CDR1 SGHVT, CDR2 SQSDAQ. CDR3 DNA: TGTGCCAGCAGACCCGTACGAGGGGGCTATGGCTACACCTTC. Translation: CASRPVRGGYGYTF.

The table lists this clone with a count of one. The junction does not match germline at one end; this may be a read error. The rearrangement uses TRBV7-9 and TRBJ2-5; D gene ambiguous. The CDR3 loop spans 16 amino acids. Germline loops: CDR1 SEHNR, CDR2 FQNEAQ (reference sequence). CDR3 DNA sequence: TGTTCCAGCAGCTTAGATGCCTCCGGGTACCGAGAGACCCAGTACTTC. Encoded protein: CSSSLDASGYRETQYF.

The CDR3 bases are TGTGCCAGCAGTGAAGTGACCCAGGGGGCCGCCGGGGAGCTGTTTTTT. Its protein product is CASSEVTQGAAGELFF. The chain links TRBV6-1 to TRBJ2-2; TRBD1 aligns across 8 bases. The CDR3 totals 16 residues. J lost 6 bases, V lost 1 base, and 7 bases had no gene match. Germline loops: CDR1 MNHNS, CDR2 SASEGT.

The J gene is TRBJ1-6, the V gene TRBV7-2; no reliable D call. CDR3 size: 12 residues. The germline gives CDR1 SGHTA, CDR2 FQGNSA. V lost 8 bases, J lost 7 bases, and 9 bases lay in between. The CDR3 DNA follows: TGTGCCAGCGCCGGGGAAAATTCACCCCTCCACTTT. Protein product: CASAGENSPLHF.

The rearrangement links TRBV12-5 to TRBJ2-6; D gene unclear. Germline CDR1 reads LGHNT; CDR2 reads FRNRAP. This CDR3 has 13 amino acids. Trimming removed 10 bases from V and 1 base from J, with 8 bases in between. The CDR3 DNA sequence: TGTGCTACAACTCCATCTGGGGCCAACGTCCTGACTTTC. This gives the protein CATTPSGANVLTF.

This clone appeared once. V gene TRBV27 combines with J gene TRBJ2-3; D is perhaps TRBD1 (6 bases). Germline V gene sequence: CDR1 MNHEY, CDR2 SMNVEV (reference sequence). This CDR3 contains 14 residues. V lost 5 bases and J lost 2, with 11 bases in between. As DNA, the CDR3 is TGTGCCAGCAGTCGCCGGACAGACACAGATACGCAGTATTTT. Its translation: CASSRRTDTDTQYF.

This clone occurred a few times. The chain is built from TRBV7-6 and TRBJ1-2; D gene unclear. The V and J ends lost 1 base and 6 bases respectively, with 18 bases between them. The germline V gene encodes CDR1 SGHVS and CDR2 FNYEAQ. This CDR3 is 16 amino acids long. The CDR3 here is CASSLGRPDPKHGYTF. Written as DNA, the CDR3 is TGTGCCAGCAGCTTAGGCAGGCCCGATCCCAAACATGGCTACACCTTC.

The chain links TRBV5-1 to TRBJ1-2; maybe TRBD1 (6 bases). The ends were cut back, 5 bases at V and 6 bases at J, with 14 bases in the middle. The CDR3 consists of 13 residues. The germline CDR1 and CDR2 sequences are SGHRS and YFSETQ. CDR3 region: CASSREQGDGYTF. DNA for the CDR3: TGCGCCAGCAGTCGGGAACAGGGAGATGGCTACACCTTC.

V usage is TRBV6-1 and J usage is TRBJ2-5; D ambiguous. Germline V gene lookup returns CDR1 MNHNS and CDR2 SASEGT. This CDR3 has 13 amino acids. The germline V and J ends were trimmed by 2 bases and 5 bases, with 9 bases remaining between them. CDR3 amino acids: CASSESQRETQYF. The CDR3 nucleotides read TGTGCCAGCAGTGAAAGTCAGAGGGAGACCCAGTACTTC.

The gene calls are TRBV5-1 and TRBJ1-2, with D uncertain. Germline V gives CDR1 SGHRS, CDR2 YFSETQ. Trimming removed 0 bases from V and 9 bases from J, with 9 bases in between. This CDR3 is 12 amino acids long. The CDR3 sequence is CASSLGRGSYTF. In DNA form, the CDR3 reads TGCGCCAGCAGCTTGGGACGGGGAAGCTACACCTTC.

The chain is built from TRBV15 and TRBJ1-4; weak D call: TRBD1 (5 bases). This CDR3 is built from 16 residues. Germline V gene data show CDR1 as LNHNV and CDR2 as YYDKDF (reference sequence). The germline V and J ends were trimmed by 1 base and 6 bases, with 15 bases remaining between them. The DNA for the CDR3 is TGTGCCACCAGCAGAGTAGGAGAATCAGGGTATGAAAAACTGTTTTTT. Protein product: CATSRVGESGYEKLFF.

This clone was found a few times. The chain employs TRBV11-3 and TRBJ2-3; possible D gene TRBD2, 6 bases. Germline assignment: CDR1 SGHNT and CDR2 YENEEA. This CDR3 has 16 residues. V was cut by 1 base and J by 1 base, with 12 bases left in between. The CDR3 protein is CASSLGLARGTDTQYF. The CDR3, as DNA: TGTGCCAGCAGCTTAGGGCTAGCGAGAGGCACAGATACGCAGTATTTT.

J is TRBJ1-1 and V is TRBV2; 7 positions match TRBD1. CDR3 size: 15 residues. The V gene's germline CDR1 is SNHLY and CDR2 FYNNEI. V gave up 4 bases and J gave up 8 bases; unmatched junction bases: 13. CDR3 amino acids: CASSAEAVSGGEAFF. In DNA, the CDR3 is TGTGCCAGCAGTGCTGAGGCGGTATCAGGGGGGGAAGCTTTCTTT.

The V gene is TRBV27, the J gene TRBJ2-7; tentatively, D is TRBD1 (5 bases). CDR1 is MNHEY and CDR2 is SMNVEV in the germline V gene (reference sequence). V was cut by 1 base and J by 0 bases, with 10 bases left in between. This CDR3 is 15 amino acids long. The CDR3 loop is CASSLLGLSSYEQYF. Written as DNA, the CDR3 is TGTGCCAGCAGTTTATTGGGGCTGAGCTCCTACGAGCAGTACTTC.

The chain couples TRBV4-1 to TRBJ2-1; 8 bases match TRBD2. The CDR3 consists of 20 residues. Germline lookup yields CDR1 MGHRA and CDR2 YSYEKL. V was clipped by 3 bases and J by 9 bases; unmatched bases: 25. The CDR3 is CASSQYIAGSRREARGEQFF. The CDR3, as DNA: TGCGCCAGCAGCCAGTATATAGCGGGGTCGCGCCGCGAAGCCCGGGGTGAGCAGTTCTTC.

The V gene is TRBV4-3, the J gene TRBJ1-1; 10 nucleotides align to TRBD1. The CDR3 sequence is 18 residues long. Per the germline V gene, CDR1 is LGHNA and CDR2 is YSLEER. V lost 1 base to trimming and J lost 10 bases; unmatched junction nucleotides: 18. This CDR3 reads CASSQGILLLWGQGRAFF. The CDR3, as DNA: TGCGCCAGCAGCCAAGGGATTCTTCTGCTGTGGGGACAGGGGCGAGCTTTCTTT.